What follows is one T cell receptor beta chain and its context. Sequencing was performed with immunoSEQ multiplex PCR; in TCRdb, only in-frame clones are kept and a portion is missing. This sample has tens of thousands of clones, with just over 85% found just once. The source of the sample is a study of blood T cell repertoires in COVID-19. Study summary: Specimens from acute and convalescent COVID-19 originated in the United States, Italy and Spain.

The CDR3 is 14 residues long. Trimming cost V 7 bases and J 6 bases; bases outside gene matches: 9. Germline V gives CDR1 MGHDK, CDR2 SYGVNS. The sequenced material came from peripheral blood. The receptor comes from a human donor in a cohort sampled during active COVID-19. V gene TRBV25-1 combines with J gene TRBJ2-1; 7 positions agree with TRBD1. CDR3 DNA sequence: TGTGCCAGCATCGCAAGGGGGCTGGCCAATGAGCAGTTCTTC. Translating gives CASIARGLANEQFF.